Listed below are T cell receptor beta chains from one sample, sequenced in a study of CD8 T cells in Susac syndrome. One entry per CDR3 protein, called by TCRdb with MiXCR from the immunoSEQ multiplex PCR reads. The profile covers around 62,000 distinct CDR3 sequences, with 85% to 95% appearing a single time and 0.15% to 0.2% taken by the ten largest. Sequencing was performed on CD8+ T cells from PBMCs. Receptors originate from a human donor in good health. Each CDR3 is given with its conserved first and last residue. Each record gives: clone size, J gene, V gene, CDR3 protein. Rows may omit the clone size; those that give it use once, few, many or a size class.

once TRBJ2-3 TRBV7-9 CASSSRGGPSTDTQYF
few TRBJ2-1 TRBV29-1 CSVDHYNEQFF
NA TRBJ2-2 TRBV9 CASSVATAGELFF
once TRBJ2-5 TRBV4-3 CASSQEVSGVEGQETQYF
NA TRBJ2-5 TRBV18 CASSPQWTGAQETQYF
once TRBJ1-1 TRBV4-1 CASSPQNPGNTEAFF
NA TRBJ2-5 TRBV5-1 CASSTGRDTDRKQETQYF
NA TRBJ2-3 TRBV7-3 CASSPHGGPSTDTQYF
NA TRBJ1-5 TRBV20-1 CSARDKGSNQPQHF
NA TRBJ2-7 TRBV30 CAWSLDSSYEQYF
NA TRBJ2-1 TRBV9 CASSVGAGGPGDEQFF
NA TRBJ1-1 TRBV19 CASSVAGQTEAFF
NA TRBJ2-7 TRBV5-1 CASSLATGGIHEQYF
NA TRBJ1-1 TRBV4-1 CASSRGGTEAFF
NA TRBJ2-3 TRBV14 CASSQGARGGTDTQYF
once TRBJ2-2 TRBV2 CASIDPGAPTGELFF
NA TRBJ2-2 TRBV29-1 CSVELRGRGWNTGELFF
NA TRBJ2-7 TRBV5-1 CASSWGLPTYEQYF
NA TRBJ2-1 TRBV29-1 CSVDARGGRWSYNEQFF
NA TRBJ2-5 TRBV29-1 CSVEDGSTQETQYF
NA TRBJ1-5 TRBV6-1 CASSEYRGFNQPQHF
NA TRBJ2-7 TRBV13 CASSPDGPSYEQYF
NA TRBJ2-3 TRBV12-3/TRBV12-4 CASSRLLITDTQYF
NA TRBJ2-1 TRBV13 CASSLRPGDHNEQFF
NA TRBJ1-2 TRBV12-3/TRBV12-4 CASSPDSPDNYGYTF
NA TRBJ1-6 TRBV10-2 CASGDPPNSPLHF
NA TRBJ1-1 TRBV7-9 CATSPNTEAFF
NA TRBJ1-2 TRBV10-2 CASSLGWNYGYTF
NA TRBJ2-2 TRBV28 CASSSRTGWGISNTGELFF
NA TRBJ1-1 TRBV7-9 CASSEGYTEAFF
NA TRBJ1-1 TRBV10-2 CASSTQGPTEAFF
NA TRBJ2-2 TRBV7-9 CASSRAGKTGELFF
NA TRBJ2-2 TRBV11-2 CASKQLAGLTGELFF
NA TRBJ2-1 TRBV14 CASSQDIAKAYNEQFF
NA TRBJ1-1 TRBV6-2/TRBV6-3 CASSYSRDRGHTEAFF
NA TRBJ2-3 TRBV27 CASSLVLAGLTADTQYF
NA TRBJ2-1 TRBV7-2 CASSLTSGGIYNEQFF
NA TRBJ2-3 TRBV7-8 CASSLAPGIYTDTQYF
once TRBJ2-1 TRBV5-4 CASSLFSGRGYNEQFF
NA TRBJ1-5 TRBV7-6 CASSSGGGPNQPQHF